These T cell receptor beta chains were read from a single sample in a study of blood T cell repertoires in COVID-19. Libraries were prepared by immunoSEQ multiplex PCR; TCRdb keeps only in-frame clonotypes and omits some of them. The data hold about 150,000 clones, with approximately 83% observed a single time. The sequenced sample was peripheral blood. Source of these receptors: a woman aged 55-70 years with COVID-19, enrolled during active disease. Both conserved end residues are part of each CDR3. D genes are given only for firm matches. Only some rows state a clone size, as once, few, many or a class for expanded clones.

v_call	d_call	clone_size	j_call	cdr3_aa	cdr3_nt
TRBV5-6	NA	few	TRBJ1-2	CASSPTDGYGYTF	TGTGCCAGCAGCCCAACAGACGGATATGGCTACACCTTC
TRBV7-3	NA	NA	TRBJ1-5	CASSLHSGTSCCSNQPQHF	TGTGCCAGCAGCTTACATTCTGGTACCAGTTGTTGTAGCAATCAGCCCCAGCATTTT
TRBV18	TRBD2	NA	TRBJ2-1	CASSLRTSGRTEQFF	TGTGCCAGCTCTTTGAGGACTAGCGGGAGAACTGAGCAGTTCTTC
TRBV6-5	NA	NA	TRBJ1-1	CASIEWNTGNTEAFF	TGTGCCAGCATCGAATGGAACACAGGAAACACTGAAGCTTTCTTT
TRBV3-1/TRBV3-2	NA	NA	TRBJ1-2	CASSPPGLTGYTF	TGTGCCAGCAGCCCCCCAGGCCTAACTGGCTACACCTTC
TRBV7-6	TRBD2	once	TRBJ2-5	CASSSTRGGQETQYF	TGTGCCAGCAGCTCGACCCGGGGGGGGCAAGAGACCCAGTACTTC
TRBV5-1	TRBD1	NA	TRBJ2-1	CASTIRDRVRNEQFF	TGCGCCAGTACCATCCGGGACAGGGTGAGAAATGAGCAGTTCTTC
TRBV18	TRBD1	NA	TRBJ1-3	CASSLQGMRNTIYF	TGTGCCAGCTCATTACAGGGGATGAGAAACACCATATATTTT
TRBV29-1	NA	NA	TRBJ2-2	CSVEGGNTGELFF	TGCAGCGTTGAAGGAGGGAACACCGGGGAGCTGTTTTTT
TRBV5-1	TRBD2	NA	TRBJ2-3	CASSLDGGGPIDTQYF	TGCGCCAGCAGTTTAGACGGGGGAGGGCCTATAGATACGCAGTATTTT
TRBV7-9	TRBD1	NA	TRBJ1-2	CASSLPPGQGEFGYTF	TGTGCCAGCAGCCTCCCTCCGGGACAGGGCGAATTTGGCTACACCTTC
TRBV7-2	NA	NA	TRBJ2-2	CASSLVAPGDGTGELFF	TGTGCCAGCAGCTTAGTCGCTCCAGGTGATGGCACCGGGGAGCTGTTTTTT
TRBV29-1	NA	NA	TRBJ1-2	CSVAGMRGSNYGYTF	TGCAGCGTTGCGGGGATGCGAGGAAGCAACTATGGCTACACCTTC
TRBV2	NA	NA	TRBJ2-2	CASKRASENTGELFF	TGTGCCAGCAAGCGGGCTAGCGAGAACACCGGGGAGCTGTTTTTT
TRBV6-5	NA	NA	TRBJ1-6	CASSTVYNSPLHF	TGTGCCAGCAGCACGGTATATAATTCACCCCTCCACTTT
TRBV2	NA	NA	TRBJ2-2	CASSEALLARPTGELFF	TGTGCCAGCAGTGAAGCTCTTCTGGCTAGACCAACCGGGGAGCTGTTTTTT
TRBV27	NA	NA	TRBJ1-4	CASSLSAATNEKLFF	TGTGCCAGCAGTTTATCAGCCGCAACTAATGAAAAACTGTTTTTT
TRBV3-1/TRBV3-2	TRBD1	NA	TRBJ1-1	CASSPRQGAISTEAFF	TGTGCCAGCAGCCCCCGACAGGGGGCGATTAGCACTGAAGCTTTCTTT
TRBV2	NA	NA	TRBJ2-1	CATGRWNEQFF	TGTGCCACGGGGAGGTGGAATGAGCAGTTCTTC
TRBV7-9	TRBD1	NA	TRBJ2-4	CASSDSGTGNIQYF	TGTGCCAGCAGCGATTCCGGGACAGGAAACATTCAGTACTTC
TRBV5-6	NA	many	TRBJ2-3	CASYRDSTDTQYF	TGTGCCAGTTATCGGGACTCCACAGATACGCAGTATTTT
TRBV5-1	NA	NA	TRBJ1-1	CASSLDPNRAMNTEAFF	TGCGCCAGCAGCCTGGACCCCAACAGGGCAATGAACACTGAAGCTTTCTTT
TRBV24-1	NA	NA	TRBJ2-2	CATSDAKNTGELFF	TGTGCCACCAGTGATGCGAAGAACACCGGGGAGCTGTTTTTT
TRBV6-6	NA	once	TRBJ2-7	CASSYGRDSEQYF	TGTGCCAGCAGTTACGGCAGGGATAGCGAGCAGTACTTC
TRBV6-1	NA	NA	TRBJ1-4	CASSESPGGNEKLFF	TGTGCCAGCAGTGAATCGCCAGGTGGAAATGAAAAACTGTTTTTT
TRBV5-6	NA	NA	TRBJ2-2	CASSLVDTTNTGELFF	TGTGCCAGCAGCTTGGTGGACACAACGAACACCGGGGAGCTGTTTTTT
TRBV7-8	NA	NA	TRBJ1-3	CASRLGGLENTIYF	TGTGCCAGCAGACTCGGGGGATTAGAAAACACCATATATTTT
TRBV5-8	NA	NA	TRBJ2-5	CASRPGLNFWETQYF	TGTGCCAGCAGGCCGGGACTCAATTTTTGGGAGACCCAGTACTTC
TRBV11-1	NA	NA	TRBJ1-5	CASSLDWGQPQHF	TGTGCCAGCAGCTTAGACTGGGGCCAGCCCCAGCATTTT
TRBV5-6	NA	NA	TRBJ2-2	CASSIDRRTGELFF	TGTGCCAGCAGCATCGACAGGCGCACCGGGGAGCTGTTTTTT
TRBV2	NA	NA	TRBJ1-2	CASSAVNYGYTF	TGTGCCAGCAGTGCAGTAAACTATGGCTACACCTTC